The T cell receptor (beta chain) under discussion was sequenced for a study of blood T cells in healthy people across ages. Whole-study results and caveats: The study lacked donor CMV status, which possibly confounded expanded clonotype changes.

This clonotype showed up just a few times. Its cognate antigen is unknown. Next came a second PCR, run for roughly 6 to 11 cycles, which used a sample-barcoded 5' primer along with a J-beta primer mix. At least 2.5 million CDR3-containing paired-end reads were obtained per sample. TCRdb analysed the 5' RACE reads with MiXCR anew, one entry per CDR3 protein. This table holds about 730,000 distinct CDR3 sequences, approximately 43% found once. This CDR3 has 16 residues. The V and J ends lost 4 bases and 7 bases, in that order; junction bases with no gene match: 11. CDR1 and CDR2 from the germline V gene are SGHRS and YFSETQ.

Sample: blood. The clonotype was recovered from a woman aged 55 to 70 in good health. This chain joins TRBV5-1 and TRBJ2-1; TRBD2 aligns across 10 bases. The CDR3 nucleotides are TGCGCCAGCAGCCCTGGTGTCCTAGCGGGAGTAAATGAGCAGTTCTTC. This codes for CASSPGVLAGVNEQFF.